This is a list of T cell receptor beta chains from one sample in a study of T-cell memory formation after mild COVID-19. A single record per CDR3 protein comes from TCRdb applying MiXCR to the 5' RACE reads. The repertoire holds under 600,000 distinct CDR3 sequences, with roughly 20% as singletons. Specimen: PBMCs or a T cell subset sorted from them (not recorded which). These receptor sequences come from an adult woman who had mild COVID-19 (a few samples of this study predate the infection). Cell type and time point are not known. CDR3s include the opening cysteine and the closing phenylalanine or tryptophan. D genes are given only for firm matches. Clone size, where shown, is once, few, many, or a class for clones that have expanded.

D: TRBD2
V: TRBV3-1
J: TRBJ2-3
size: .
DNA: TGTGCCAGCAGCCATGGGCTAGCGGGGGGAGGAGATACGCAGTATTTT
CDR3: CASSHGLAGGGDTQYF

D: .
V: TRBV28
J: TRBJ1-6
size: .
DNA: TGTGCCAGCAGTAGGGACGGACGAAATTCACCCCTCCACTTT
CDR3: CASSRDGRNSPLHF

D: .
V: TRBV4-3
J: TRBJ2-7
size: few
DNA: TGCGCCAGCAGCCAATCTGGACTCCCCTCCTACGAGCAGTACTTC
CDR3: CASSQSGLPSYEQYF

D: .
V: TRBV18
J: TRBJ2-1
size: .
DNA: TGTGCCAGCTCATCCGTCCACAACAATGAGCAGTTCTTC
CDR3: CASSSVHNNEQFF

D: .
V: TRBV5-1
J: TRBJ2-5
size: .
DNA: TGCGCCAGCAACTCGCGGGCAGGGGAGACCCAGTACTTC
CDR3: CASNSRAGETQYF

D: .
V: TRBV7-2
J: TRBJ2-7
size: few
DNA: TGTGCCAGCAGCTTAGTGGCGGAGAGCTCCTACGAGCAGTACTTC
CDR3: CASSLVAESSYEQYF

D: .
V: TRBV7-2
J: TRBJ2-7
size: .
DNA: TGTGCCAGCAGCTTAGAGTTTCCGGCGGGATCGGTACACTTC
CDR3: CASSLEFPAGSVHF

D: TRBD1
V: TRBV4-2
J: TRBJ1-1
size: .
DNA: TGTGCCAGCAGCCAACAACAGGGGGCGCAGGGATCTGAAGCTTTCTTT
CDR3: CASSQQQGAQGSEAFF

D: TRBD2
V: TRBV12-3/TRBV12-4
J: TRBJ2-3
size: few
DNA: TGTGCCAGCAGTCGCGGACTAGCACTAGATACGCAGTATTTT
CDR3: CASSRGLALDTQYF

D: .
V: TRBV9
J: TRBJ2-2
size: .
DNA: TGTGCCAGCAGCGTAGCCCCCTCGCGGGTAAGGAACACCGGGGAGCTGTTTTTT
CDR3: CASSVAPSRVRNTGELFF

D: .
V: TRBV7-9
J: TRBJ2-5
size: many
DNA: TGTGCCAGCAGCCCAAGGGCCCAGTACCAAGAGACCCAGTACTTC
CDR3: CASSPRAQYQETQYF

D: .
V: TRBV7-6
J: TRBJ2-1
size: .
DNA: TGTGCCAGCAGCCCCAGGGTGTCCTACAATGAGCAGTTCTTC
CDR3: CASSPRVSYNEQFF

D: TRBD2
V: TRBV4-2
J: TRBJ2-7
size: .
DNA: TGTGCCAGCAGCCGTGGGACTAGCAGCTCCTACGAGCAGTACTTC
CDR3: CASSRGTSSSYEQYF

D: .
V: TRBV5-1
J: TRBJ2-2
size: .
DNA: TGCGCCAGCAGCTTAGAGTCGAACACCGGGGAGCTGTTTTTT
CDR3: CASSLESNTGELFF

D: TRBD2
V: TRBV7-7
J: TRBJ2-5
size: many
DNA: TGTGCTAGCAGCCCGACGGGACTAGCGGGAGGCGAGACCCAGTACTTC
CDR3: CASSPTGLAGGETQYF

D: .
V: TRBV20-1
J: TRBJ2-3
size: .
DNA: TGCAGTGCTAGAGACCATCGATCAACAGGGATGCAGTATTTT
CDR3: CSARDHRSTGMQYF

D: .
V: TRBV7-2
J: TRBJ2-7
size: few
DNA: TGTGCCAGCAGCCCTAGTCACCTAGTATCGCGTGAGCAGTACTTC
CDR3: CASSPSHLVSREQYF

D: .
V: TRBV12-3/TRBV12-4
J: TRBJ2-7
size: few
DNA: TGTGCCAGCAGTTTTACATTACTAGGGCCCTACGAGCAGTACTTC
CDR3: CASSFTLLGPYEQYF

D: TRBD1
V: TRBV20-1
J: TRBJ2-7
size: .
DNA: TGCAGTGCTAGAAGGGACAGCCCCTACGAGCAGTACTTC
CDR3: CSARRDSPYEQYF

D: TRBD2
V: TRBV5-1
J: TRBJ2-3
size: many
DNA: TGCGCCAGCAAAAGGGGACTAGCGGGGGAGCCAGATACGCAGTATTTT
CDR3: CASKRGLAGEPDTQYF

D: .
V: TRBV12-3/TRBV12-4
J: TRBJ1-4
size: .
DNA: TGTGCCAGCAGTTTCGGAGGGAAAACTAATGAAAAACTGTTTTTT
CDR3: CASSFGGKTNEKLFF

D: TRBD1
V: TRBV7-9
J: TRBJ1-2
size: once
DNA: TGTGCCAGCAGCTTTGGGATGAAGGGGGCGGTTGGCTACACCTTC
CDR3: CASSFGMKGAVGYTF

D: TRBD1
V: TRBV30
J: TRBJ2-3
size: few
DNA: TGTGCCTGGAGTCCCGGGACAGGGGGCGCAGATACGCAGTATTTT
CDR3: CAWSPGTGGADTQYF

D: .
V: TRBV7-9
J: TRBJ2-7
size: few
DNA: TGTGCCAGCAGTAAAGACAAGTACGAGCAGTACTTC
CDR3: CASSKDKYEQYF

D: TRBD1
V: TRBV29-1
J: TRBJ1-2
size: few
DNA: TGCAGCGTTCACCCGACAGGGCCCAACTATGGCTACACCTTC
CDR3: CSVHPTGPNYGYTF

D: TRBD1
V: TRBV5-1
J: TRBJ2-7
size: .
DNA: TGCGCCAGCAGTCCAACGGTCGGACAGGGGGCGGTCGAGCAGTACTTC
CDR3: CASSPTVGQGAVEQYF

D: TRBD2
V: TRBV7-9
J: TRBJ2-4
size: few
DNA: TGTGCCAGCAGCTCGGGGATAGCGGGGGGCAGGGTTCAGTACTTC
CDR3: CASSSGIAGGRVQYF

D: .
V: TRBV6-6
J: TRBJ2-1
size: .
DNA: TGTGCCAGCAGTCGGGGTTCCTACAATGAGCAGTTCTTC
CDR3: CASSRGSYNEQFF

D: .
V: TRBV6-5
J: TRBJ2-7
size: few
DNA: TGTGCCAGCAGCGTGGAAGGGGGAGACTACTACGAGCAGTACTTC
CDR3: CASSVEGGDYYEQYF

D: .
V: TRBV29-1
J: TRBJ1-2
size: few
DNA: TGCAGCGTTGAAGATTACGTGCAGGAGGGCGCCCTAAACTATGGCTACACCTTC
CDR3: CSVEDYVQEGALNYGYTF

D: .
V: TRBV6-2/TRBV6-3
J: TRBJ1-2
size: .
DNA: TGTGCCAGCAGAACCAGGACAGCGCAGAGGGACTATGGCTACACCTTC
CDR3: CASRTRTAQRDYGYTF

D: .
V: TRBV25-1
J: TRBJ2-5
size: few
DNA: TGTGCCAGCAGCCCCCGGTTGGGGACGCAACAAGAGACCCAGTACTTC
CDR3: CASSPRLGTQQETQYF

D: .
V: TRBV7-9
J: TRBJ1-1
size: few
DNA: TGTGCCAGCAGCTCAACATTGCCCCGGCAGGTGAACACTGAAGCTTTCTTT
CDR3: CASSSTLPRQVNTEAFF